This T cell receptor (beta chain) was retrieved from a study of T cell responses to AZD1222 COVID-19 vaccine. General study points: Donor demographics were predominantly white British with a female majority; clonal diversity may be underestimated. Sampling that yielded the repertoires occurred only after the peak T cell response. Seropositive at baseline were only a handful of AZD1222 recipients.

CDR1 is MDHEN and CDR2 is SYDVKM in the germline V gene. The CDR3 totals 15 residues. Trimming pared 5 bases from V and 5 bases from J, leaving 18 bases between. As regards this clone: Its antigen is unknown.

Clones were read by immunoSEQ multiplex PCR, and TCRdb kept only the in-frame ones, dropping some. The data show fewer than 150,000 clones, with around nine tenths seen just once and approximately 4.5% held by the top ten. This receptor was identified in an adult in good health. This specimen consisted of peripheral blood, obtained on day 0 of AZD1222 vaccination. This sequence joins TRBV28 and TRBJ2-5; tentatively, D is TRBD1 or TRBD2 (5 bases each). CDR3 in DNA: TGTGCCAGCAGTACCGGGGCGTCGGATAGGGAGACCCAGTACTTC. Translating it yields CASSTGASDRETQYF.